This T cell receptor (beta chain) was identified in a study of OX40 agonist ivuxolimab in advanced cancers. The CDR3 consists of 13 residues. Germline lookup yields CDR1 MNHNS and CDR2 SASEGT. Libraries were prepared by immunoSEQ multiplex PCR; TCRdb keeps only in-frame clonotypes and omits some of them. The sample has fewer than 120,000 clones; roughly nine tenths are singletons. Concerning this clone itself: Germline and junction disagree at one end, which may indicate a read error.

The origin of this receptor is an adult with an advanced solid tumor such as melanoma, head and neck, liver or kidney cancer. The genes are TRBV6-1 and TRBJ1-5; D remains unclear. Specimen: CD4+ or CD8+ T cells sorted from blood, collected in a trial of the OX40 agonist ivuxolimab. CDR3 loop: CASSEGFNQPQHF. DNA of the CDR3: TGTGCCAGCAGCGAAGGTTTCAATCAGCCCCAGCATTTT.